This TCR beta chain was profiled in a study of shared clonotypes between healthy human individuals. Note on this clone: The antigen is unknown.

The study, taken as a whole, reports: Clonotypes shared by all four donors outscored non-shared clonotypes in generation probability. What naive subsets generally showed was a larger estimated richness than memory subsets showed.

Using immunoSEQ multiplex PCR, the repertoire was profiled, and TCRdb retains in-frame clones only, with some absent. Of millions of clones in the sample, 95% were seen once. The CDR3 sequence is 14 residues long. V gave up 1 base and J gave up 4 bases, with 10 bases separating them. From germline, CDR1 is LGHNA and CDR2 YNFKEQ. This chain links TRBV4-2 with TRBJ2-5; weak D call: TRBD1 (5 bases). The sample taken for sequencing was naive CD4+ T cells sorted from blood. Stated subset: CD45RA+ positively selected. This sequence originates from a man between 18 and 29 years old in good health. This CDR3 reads CASSQGGRAETQYF. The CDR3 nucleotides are TGTGCCAGCAGCCAAGGCGGCAGGGCAGAGACCCAGTACTTC.